The present T cell receptor (beta chain) was sequenced within a study of blood T cell repertoires in COVID-19 (dated by TCRdb to 2019 to 2021). Some background on the complete study: Samples from collaborators originated in the United States, Italy and Spain and spanned both the acute and convalescent phases of COVID-19. The material from the prospective study consisted of cDNA or gDNA derived from T cells, B-cell-depleted T cells, or PBMCs. The dataset comprised deeply sampled blood TCRbeta repertoires from subjects exposed to, actively infected with, or recovered from COVID-19. The repertoires were released in a freely available public database meant as a resource for research on the immune response to SARS-CoV-2. Samples were obtained from the ongoing ImmuneRACE study (first 160 participants) and from about 1,300 subjects provided by 6 global collaborators. Sample metadata almost always included a de-identified subject ID, COVID-19 status, age in years and sex. HLA class I and class II types, where available, came from metadata supplied by the sample provider rather than from assay-based typing. Points the paper makes about the study in general: The amount of clinical and demographic metadata varied by source and participant and was provided uncurated.

Counted from cysteine to phenylalanine, this CDR3 has 15 amino acids. The kept DNA is CDR3 alone, 45 bases in frame from the first base. Here V drops 5 bases and J drops 2 bases, and the junction holds 6 bases not matched to any gene. CDR1 and CDR2 are read off the germline V gene (reference sequence) as SEHNR and FQNEAQ. TCRbeta CDR3 regions were amplified from genomic DNA using the immunoSEQ Assay, a bias-controlled multiplex PCR. The authors' analysis ran thus. The number of nucleated cells in each sample was estimated by amplification of reference gene primers within the assay. Sequence reads were collapsed and filtered to measure the absolute abundance of every unique TCRbeta CDR3 rearrangement. For each sample, productive Simpson clonality was calculated by taking the square root of Simpson's diversity index across productive rearrangements. In TCRdb, the immuneACCESS table is reduced to in-frame sequences with V and J assigned. These tables do not hold every clone; where another copy was compared, an unresolved V gene accounts for under half, and the others remain unexplained. The V and J calls and clone size are taken from that table; D and trimming were inferred from the DNA. The sample has roughly 80,000 clones on record, approximately 81% of them singletons. The ten largest clones capture 15% to 20% of the sample.

This clone was seen a single time. The specificity of this receptor is unknown. Within one base of it there is no much larger clone, and no base qualities were kept. Collaborating institutions collected whole blood in K2EDTA tubes following their own protocols. For TCRbeta analysis, collaborators shipped samples in one of three forms: frozen whole blood, isolated PBMCs, or DNA extracted from either of those sample types. The source material was peripheral blood. Rearrangement joined TRBV7-9 to TRBJ2-7, with TRBD1 identical over 10 junction bases. The source is a woman between 55 and 75 years old with acute or convalescent COVID-19. The nucleotide sequence is given as TGTGCCAGCAGCGACTCCGGGACAGGGGCCTACGAGCAGTACTTC. This yields the protein CASSDSGTGAYEQYF.